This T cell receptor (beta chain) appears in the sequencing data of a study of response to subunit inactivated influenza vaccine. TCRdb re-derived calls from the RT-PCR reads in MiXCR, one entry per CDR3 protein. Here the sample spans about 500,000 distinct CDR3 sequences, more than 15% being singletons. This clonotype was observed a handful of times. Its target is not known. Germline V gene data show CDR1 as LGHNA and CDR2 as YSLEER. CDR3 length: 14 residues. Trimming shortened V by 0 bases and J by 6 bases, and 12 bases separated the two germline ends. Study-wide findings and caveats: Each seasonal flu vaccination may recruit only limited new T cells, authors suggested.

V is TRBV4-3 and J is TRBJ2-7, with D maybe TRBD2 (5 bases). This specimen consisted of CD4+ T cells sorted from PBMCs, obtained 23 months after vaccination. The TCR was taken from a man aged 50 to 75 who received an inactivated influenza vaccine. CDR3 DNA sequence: TGCGCCAGCAGCCAAGATATTGCGGGCTTCGAGCAGTACTTC. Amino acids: CASSQDIAGFEQYF.